This T cell receptor (beta chain) was found in a study of post-analysis software for immune sequencing data. The CDR3 totals 16 residues. V lost 4 bases to trimming and J lost 6 bases, with 19 bases between them. Germline CDR1 reads MNHEY; CDR2 reads SVGAGI. TCR beta cDNA libraries included unique molecular identifiers. Researchers reported roughly 0.5 million cDNA molecules coming from about 0.98 to 11 million T cells. MiXCR, applied by TCRdb to the PCR reads, yields one record per CDR3 protein. The repertoire includes about 770,000 distinct CDR3 sequences, under 60% of them detected once, and just under 5% sits in the top ten. This clonotype was seen many times. What it binds is unknown. Points from the study as a whole: Comparison of patients with controls showed five TRBV segments more frequent in patients, TRBV5-6, TRBV5-1 and TRBV20-1 among them. Relative to controls, patients with multiple sclerosis showed significantly lower normalized Chao1 diversity.

The receptor comes from a girl between 5 and 17 years old with multiple sclerosis. The chain recombines TRBV6-5 with TRBJ2-4, with D perhaps assigned TRBD1 or TRBD2 (6 bases each). The sequencing sample was made of blood. DNA of the CDR3: TGTGCCAGCAGTTCCGGACAGCCACGGAGGGGAAACATTCAGTACTTC. It yields the protein CASSSGQPRRGNIQYF.